A selection of T cell receptor beta chains follows, all from one sample in a study of blood T cell repertoires in COVID-19. Repertoires were generated with immunoSEQ multiplex PCR, while TCRdb's copy carries only in-frame clones and drops some. The sample contains about 130,000 clones, approximately 83% of which appear only once. The sequenced sample consisted of peripheral blood. The receptors stem from a woman aged 50 to 60 who had recovered from COVID-19. The CDR3 runs from the conserved cysteine through the conserved F or W. The D gene is left open where the match is weak. Clone size is stated in some rows and not others, as once, few, many or a class when expanded.

TRBV6-5	TRBJ2-5	NA	NA	CASNVGPAQTQYF	TGTGCCAGCAACGTGGGCCCGGCCCAGACCCAGTACTTC
TRBV4-2	TRBJ1-1	NA	TRBD1	CASSQRGRGTEAFF	TGTGCCAGCAGCCAAAGGGGGCGCGGGACTGAAGCTTTCTTT
TRBV5-5	TRBJ2-7	NA	TRBD2	CASMAGGRGEQYF	TGTGCCAGCATGGCGGGAGGGAGGGGCGAGCAGTACTTC
TRBV12-3/TRBV12-4	TRBJ1-6	once	TRBD1	CASSDRADSPLHF	TGTGCCAGCTCGGACAGGGCCGATTCACCCCTCCACTTT
TRBV4-1	TRBJ2-5	NA	NA	CASSQEKGLTAPTETQYF	TGCGCCAGCAGCCAAGAAAAGGGGCTGACGGCACCCACAGAGACCCAGTACTTC
TRBV19	TRBJ2-3	few	TRBD2	CASSAGTTPDTQYF	TGTGCCAGTAGTGCCGGGACTACTCCAGATACGCAGTATTTT
TRBV5-1	TRBJ2-3	NA	NA	CASSSERQSTDTQYF	TGCGCCAGCAGCTCAGAGCGGCAGTCCACAGATACGCAGTATTTT
TRBV9	TRBJ2-7	few	TRBD2	CASSVGLAEYEQYF	TGTGCCAGCAGCGTGGGACTAGCGGAGTACGAGCAGTACTTC
TRBV14	TRBJ1-6	NA	NA	CASSQRQGWNSPLHF	TGTGCCAGCAGCCAACGTCAGGGTTGGAATTCACCCCTCCACTTT
TRBV19	TRBJ1-5	NA	NA	CASSILSSNQPQHF	TGTGCCAGTAGTATTCTGTCTAGCAATCAGCCCCAGCATTTT
TRBV5-1	TRBJ1-4	NA	TRBD1	CASSLEGGRGSEKLFF	TGCGCCAGCAGCTTGGAAGGCGGCAGGGGGAGTGAAAAACTGTTTTTT
TRBV19	TRBJ2-1	NA	TRBD1	CASSILGQSYNEQFF	TGTGCCAGTAGTATCCTGGGACAGTCCTACAATGAGCAGTTCTTC
TRBV6-2/TRBV6-3	TRBJ1-1	NA	NA	CASSYQGNTEAFF	TGTGCCAGCAGTTATCAGGGGAACACTGAAGCTTTCTTT
TRBV29-1	TRBJ2-6	NA	TRBD2	CSGGEGTGANVLTF	TGCAGCGGAGGGGAGGGAACTGGGGCCAACGTCCTGACTTTC
TRBV5-4	TRBJ1-2	NA	NA	CASRPSGGDNYGYTF	TGTGCCAGCAGGCCCTCCGGCGGAGATAACTATGGCTACACCTTC
TRBV14	TRBJ2-7	NA	TRBD2	CASSRSSGLSEQYF	TGTGCCAGCAGCCGGTCTAGCGGGCTAAGCGAGCAGTACTTC
TRBV2	TRBJ2-7	few	NA	CASSEGQADTYEQYF	TGTGCCAGCAGTGAGGGGCAAGCCGACACCTACGAGCAGTACTTC
TRBV6-2/TRBV6-3	TRBJ1-2	NA	NA	CASSWGSANYGYTF	TGTGCCAGCAGTTGGGGCTCAGCTAACTATGGCTACACCTTC
TRBV30	TRBJ1-5	NA	NA	CAWSTEFSQPQHF	TGTGCCTGGAGTACAGAGTTCAGTCAGCCCCAGCATTTT
TRBV4-3	TRBJ2-5	once	NA	CASSQASRETQYF	TGCGCCAGCAGCCAGGCTTCGCGGGAGACCCAGTACTTC
TRBV5-4	TRBJ1-2	NA	TRBD1	CASSFRQGLGGYTF	TGTGCCAGCAGCTTCAGACAGGGCTTAGGTGGCTACACCTTC
TRBV25-1	TRBJ2-3	NA	NA	CASSVRNTDTQYF	TGTGCCAGCAGTGTCCGTAACACAGATACGCAGTATTTT
TRBV30	TRBJ1-6	NA	TRBD1	CACYQNRGSYNSPLHF	TGTGCCTGTTACCAGAACAGGGGGTCCTATAATTCACCCCTCCACTTT
TRBV18	TRBJ2-7	NA	TRBD1	CASSPPGQGPHEQYF	TGTGCCAGCTCACCACCCGGACAGGGTCCCCACGAGCAGTACTTC
TRBV4-3	TRBJ2-1	NA	TRBD2	CASSQGPFGAGGHGNEQFF	TGCGCCAGCAGCCAAGGGCCCTTCGGTGCGGGAGGTCATGGAAATGAGCAGTTCTTC
TRBV5-1	TRBJ2-7	NA	TRBD1	CASSMGQGAYEQYF	TGCGCCAGCAGCATGGGACAGGGGGCCTACGAGCAGTACTTC
TRBV27	TRBJ2-5	NA	NA	CASRPSAGETQYF	TGTGCCAGCAGACCCTCAGCGGGAGAGACCCAGTACTTC
TRBV5-1	TRBJ1-1	NA	TRBD1	CASRIIQGGSTEAFF	TGCGCCAGCAGAATTATACAGGGGGGAAGCACTGAAGCTTTCTTT
TRBV6-5	TRBJ1-2	NA	TRBD1	CASRRQGFYGYTF	TGTGCCAGCAGACGACAGGGGTTCTATGGCTACACCTTC
TRBV7-8	TRBJ1-2	NA	NA	CASTLLTVGYGYTF	TGTGCCAGCACCTTACTGACTGTCGGCTATGGCTACACCTTC
TRBV11-1	TRBJ2-5	NA	TRBD2	CASGRGLQETQYF	TGTGCCAGCGGGAGGGGCCTCCAAGAGACCCAGTACTTC
TRBV10-2	TRBJ2-3	NA	TRBD2	CASSGRGAVTDTQYF	TGCGCCAGCAGTGGGCGGGGGGCCGTCACAGATACGCAGTATTTT
TRBV5-1	TRBJ1-6	NA	TRBD1	CASSYGQGMNSPLHF	TGCGCCAGCAGCTACGGACAGGGGATGAATTCACCCCTCCACTTT
TRBV7-3	TRBJ2-1	NA	NA	CASSLGTSFEQFF	TGTGCCAGCAGCTTAGGAACTAGTTTTGAGCAGTTCTTC
TRBV30	TRBJ2-5	NA	TRBD2	CAWSSGGAQTQYF	TGTGCCTGGAGTAGCGGGGGGGCACAGACCCAGTACTTC
TRBV28	TRBJ2-3	once	TRBD2	CASSLGLAGGATDTQYF	TGTGCCAGCAGTCTCGGACTAGCGGGGGGGGCCACAGATACGCAGTATTTT
TRBV12-5	TRBJ1-6	NA	NA	CASGTDTAPLHF	TGTGCTAGTGGCACGGACACGGCGCCCCTCCACTTT
TRBV19	TRBJ2-5	NA	TRBD2	CASSTWASGRSRETQYF	TGTGCCAGTAGTACGTGGGCTAGCGGGAGATCGAGGGAGACCCAGTACTTC
TRBV19	TRBJ2-2	NA	TRBD2	CASSGRARTGELFF	TGTGCCAGCTCCGGGAGGGCCCGGACCGGGGAGCTGTTTTTT
TRBV20-1	TRBJ2-7	NA	NA	CSASPRSAYEQYF	TGCAGTGCTAGTCCCAGGTCAGCCTACGAGCAGTACTTC
TRBV4-1	TRBJ1-2	NA	NA	CASSQAMGGYGYTF	TGCGCCAGCAGCCAAGCCATGGGGGGCTATGGCTACACCTTC
TRBV6-6	TRBJ2-2	NA	TRBD2	CASRRGTSGYTYTGELFF	TGTGCCAGCAGGCGAGGGACTAGCGGGTATACTTACACCGGGGAGCTGTTTTTT
TRBV27	TRBJ2-2	NA	TRBD2	CASSPGLAGIMRELFF	TGTGCCAGCAGTCCCGGACTAGCGGGGATTATGAGGGAGCTGTTTTTT
TRBV2	TRBJ2-5	NA	TRBD2	CASSGTSGGLYETQYF	TGTGCCAGCTCCGGGACTAGCGGGGGGCTTTATGAGACCCAGTACTTC
TRBV2	TRBJ2-3	NA	NA	CASRVTDHTDTQYF	TGTGCCAGCAGGGTGACAGACCACACAGATACGCAGTATTTT
TRBV12-3/TRBV12-4	TRBJ1-1	NA	NA	CASSRDSNEAFF	TGTGCCAGCAGTCGAGACAGCAATGAAGCTTTCTTT
TRBV27	TRBJ2-1	NA	TRBD2	CASKSGLAGDLAYNEQFF	TGTGCCAGCAAGTCCGGACTAGCGGGAGATCTTGCCTACAATGAGCAGTTCTTC
TRBV7-6	TRBJ1-3	few	NA	CASSLVTGPGNTIYF	TGTGCCAGCAGCTTAGTTACAGGGCCTGGAAACACCATATATTTT
TRBV9	TRBJ1-3	NA	NA	CASSVSGDGNTIYF	TGTGCCAGCAGCGTATCAGGGGACGGAAACACCATATATTTT
TRBV7-2	TRBJ1-2	NA	TRBD1	CASSLGTGGLYGYTF	TGTGCCAGCAGCTTAGGGACAGGGGGGCTCTATGGCTACACCTTC